This T cell receptor (beta chain) was retrieved from a study of cytomegalovirus exposure and HLA in healthy donors. Study details: Unique TCRs numbering about 85 million, obtained from HLA-typed donors, made up an early data release.

For this clone: Its antigen is unknown.

Germline lookup yields CDR1 LNHDA and CDR2 SQIVND (reference sequence). The CDR3 spans 14 residues. Unmatched junction bases numbered 4, after V lost 5 bases and J lost 1 base. PCR was performed using 60 Vbeta and 13 Jbeta primers. Generated by immunoSEQ multiplex PCR, the TCRdb table keeps only in-frame clones and is missing some. Of roughly 130,000 clones listed, around 80% are singletons. Broader study findings: Three of the chains that were CMV-associated were confirmed in vitro to be specific for CMV antigens.

J is TRBJ2-5 and V is TRBV19, with TRBD1 identical over 7 bases. This clonotype originated in a man between 18 and 35 years old in good health and CMV-seronegative. Sequenced: PBMCs. CDR3 nucleotide sequence: TGTGCCAGTAGTGACCGGGACAGCCAAGAGACCCAGTACTTC. Protein sequence: CASSDRDSQETQYF.